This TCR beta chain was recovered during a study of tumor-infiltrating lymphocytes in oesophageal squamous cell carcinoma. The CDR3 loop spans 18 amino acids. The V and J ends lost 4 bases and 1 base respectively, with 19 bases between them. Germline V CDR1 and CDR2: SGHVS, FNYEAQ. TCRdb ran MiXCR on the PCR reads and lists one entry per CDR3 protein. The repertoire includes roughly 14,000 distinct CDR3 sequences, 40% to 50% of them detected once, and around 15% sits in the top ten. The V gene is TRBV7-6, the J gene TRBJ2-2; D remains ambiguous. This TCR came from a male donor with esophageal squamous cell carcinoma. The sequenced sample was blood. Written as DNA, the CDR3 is TGTGCCAGCAGCTCAAGGGCCAAAGGAGAGGTGAACACCGGGGAGCTGTTTTTT. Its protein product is CASSSRAKGEVNTGELFF. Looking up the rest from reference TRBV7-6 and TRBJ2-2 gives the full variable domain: GAGVSQSPRYKVTKRGQDVALRCDPISGHVSLYWYRQALGQGPEFLTYFNYEAQQDKSGLPNDRFSAERPEGSISTLTIQRTEQRDSAMYRCASSSRAKGEVNTGELFFGEGSRLTVL.